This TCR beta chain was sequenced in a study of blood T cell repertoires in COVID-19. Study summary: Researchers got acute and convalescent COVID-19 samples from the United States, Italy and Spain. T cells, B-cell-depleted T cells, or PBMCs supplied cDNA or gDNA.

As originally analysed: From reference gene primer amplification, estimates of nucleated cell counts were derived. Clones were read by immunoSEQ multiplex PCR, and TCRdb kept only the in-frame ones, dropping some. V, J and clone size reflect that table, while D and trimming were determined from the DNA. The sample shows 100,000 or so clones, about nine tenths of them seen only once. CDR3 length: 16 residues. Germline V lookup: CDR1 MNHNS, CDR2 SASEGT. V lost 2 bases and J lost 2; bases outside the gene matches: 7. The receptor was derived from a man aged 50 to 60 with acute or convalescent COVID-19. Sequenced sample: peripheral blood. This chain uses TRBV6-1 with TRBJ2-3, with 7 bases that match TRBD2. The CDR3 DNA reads TGTGCCAGCAGTGAACTAGCGGAGGATCCCACAGATACGCAGTATTTT. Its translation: CASSELAEDPTDTQYF.